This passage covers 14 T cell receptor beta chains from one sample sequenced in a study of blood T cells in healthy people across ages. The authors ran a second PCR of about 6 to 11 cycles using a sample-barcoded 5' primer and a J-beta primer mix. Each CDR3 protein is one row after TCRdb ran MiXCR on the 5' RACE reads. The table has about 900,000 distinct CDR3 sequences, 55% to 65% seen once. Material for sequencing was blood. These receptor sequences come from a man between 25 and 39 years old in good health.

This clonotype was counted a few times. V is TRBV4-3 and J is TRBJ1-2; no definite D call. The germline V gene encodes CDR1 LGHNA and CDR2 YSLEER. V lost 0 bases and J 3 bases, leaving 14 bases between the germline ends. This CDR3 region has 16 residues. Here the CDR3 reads CASSQDLVLGHYGYTF. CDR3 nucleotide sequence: TGCGCCAGCAGCCAAGATCTTGTCCTAGGTCACTATGGCTACACCTTC.

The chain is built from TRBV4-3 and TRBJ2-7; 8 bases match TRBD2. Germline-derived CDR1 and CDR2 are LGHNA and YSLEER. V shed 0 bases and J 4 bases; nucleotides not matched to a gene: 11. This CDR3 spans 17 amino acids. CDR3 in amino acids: CASSQDQSGGGSYEQYF. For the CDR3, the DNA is TGCGCCAGCAGCCAAGATCAAAGCGGGGGTGGTTCTTACGAGCAGTACTTC.

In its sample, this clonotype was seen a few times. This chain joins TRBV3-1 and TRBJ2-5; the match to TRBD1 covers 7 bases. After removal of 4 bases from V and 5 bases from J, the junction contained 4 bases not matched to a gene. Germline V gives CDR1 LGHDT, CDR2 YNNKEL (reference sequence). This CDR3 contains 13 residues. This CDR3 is CASSPGQVETQYF. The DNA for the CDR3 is TGTGCCAGCAGCCCTGGACAGGTTGAGACCCAGTACTTC.

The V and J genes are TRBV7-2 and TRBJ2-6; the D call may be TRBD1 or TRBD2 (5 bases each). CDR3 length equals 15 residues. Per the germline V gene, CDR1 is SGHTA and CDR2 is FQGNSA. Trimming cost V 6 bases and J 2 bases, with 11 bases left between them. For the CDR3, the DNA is TGTGCCAGCAGGGAACAGGAGGCTGGGGCCAACGTCCTGACTTTC. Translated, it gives CASREQEAGANVLTF.

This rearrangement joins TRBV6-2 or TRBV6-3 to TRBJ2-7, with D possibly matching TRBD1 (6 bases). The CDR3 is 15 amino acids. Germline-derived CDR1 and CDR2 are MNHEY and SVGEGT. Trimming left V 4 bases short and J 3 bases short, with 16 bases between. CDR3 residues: CASSSHGTQFYEQYF. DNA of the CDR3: TGTGCCAGCAGTTCCCACGGGACACAATTCTACGAGCAGTACTTC.

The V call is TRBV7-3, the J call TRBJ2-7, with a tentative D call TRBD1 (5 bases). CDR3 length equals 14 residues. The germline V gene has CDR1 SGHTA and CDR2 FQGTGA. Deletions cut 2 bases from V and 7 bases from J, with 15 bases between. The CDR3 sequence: CASSLQGVGNEQYF. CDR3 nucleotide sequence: TGTGCCAGCAGCTTACAAGGGGTCGGCAATGAGCAGTACTTC.

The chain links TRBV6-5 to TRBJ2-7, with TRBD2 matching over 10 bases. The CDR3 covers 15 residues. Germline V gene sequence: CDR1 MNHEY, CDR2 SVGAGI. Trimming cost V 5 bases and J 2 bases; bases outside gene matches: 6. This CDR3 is CASSRTSGSAYEQYF. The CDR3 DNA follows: TGTGCCAGCAGTCGGACTAGCGGTTCGGCCTACGAGCAGTACTTC.

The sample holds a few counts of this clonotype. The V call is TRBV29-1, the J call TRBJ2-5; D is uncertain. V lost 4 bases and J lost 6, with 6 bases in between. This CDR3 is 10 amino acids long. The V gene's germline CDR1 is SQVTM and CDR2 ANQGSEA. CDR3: CSVVQQTQYF. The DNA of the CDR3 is TGCAGCGTTGTACAACAGACCCAGTACTTC. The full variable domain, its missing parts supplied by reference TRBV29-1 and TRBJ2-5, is SAVISQKPSRDICQRGTSLTIQCQVDSQVTMMFWYRQQPGQSLTLIATANQGSEATYESGFVIDKFPISRPNLTFSTLTVSNMSPEDSSIYLCSVVQQTQYFGPGTRLLVL.

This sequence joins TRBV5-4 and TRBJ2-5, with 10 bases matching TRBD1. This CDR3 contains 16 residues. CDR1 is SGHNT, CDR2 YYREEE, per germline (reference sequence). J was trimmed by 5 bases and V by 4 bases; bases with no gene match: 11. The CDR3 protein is CASSVFRTGGKETQYF. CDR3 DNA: TGTGCCAGCAGCGTGTTCAGGACAGGGGGAAAGGAGACCCAGTACTTC.

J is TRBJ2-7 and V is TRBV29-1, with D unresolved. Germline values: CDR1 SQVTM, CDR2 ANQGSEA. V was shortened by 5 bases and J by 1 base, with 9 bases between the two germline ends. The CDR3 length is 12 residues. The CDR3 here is CSVLVPSYEQYF. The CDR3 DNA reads TGCAGCGTTCTAGTCCCATCCTACGAGCAGTACTTC.

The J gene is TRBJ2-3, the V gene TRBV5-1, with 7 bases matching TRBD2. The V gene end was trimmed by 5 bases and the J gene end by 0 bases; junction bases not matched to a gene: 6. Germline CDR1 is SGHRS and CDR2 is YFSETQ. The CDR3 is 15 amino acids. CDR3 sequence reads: CASRSGASSTDTQYF. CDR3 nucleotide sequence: TGCGCCAGCAGAAGCGGGGCCTCTAGCACAGATACGCAGTATTTT. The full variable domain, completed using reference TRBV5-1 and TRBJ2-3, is KAGVTQTPRYLIKTRGQQVTLSCSPISGHRSVSWYQQTPGQGLQFLFEYFSETQRNKGNFPGRFSGRQFSNSRSEMNVSTLELGDSALYLCASRSGASSTDTQYFGPGTRLTVL.

The CDR3 DNA is TGTGCCTGGAGCAACCGTGGGACAGATCTCTCAACTAATGAAAAACTGTTTTTT. Protein product: CAWSNRGTDLSTNEKLFF. J is TRBJ1-4 and V is TRBV30; 7 bases align to TRBD1. J was trimmed by 0 bases and V by 3 bases; bases with no gene match: 13. Germline values: CDR1 GTSNPN, CDR2 SVGIG (reference sequence). CDR3 length: 18 residues.

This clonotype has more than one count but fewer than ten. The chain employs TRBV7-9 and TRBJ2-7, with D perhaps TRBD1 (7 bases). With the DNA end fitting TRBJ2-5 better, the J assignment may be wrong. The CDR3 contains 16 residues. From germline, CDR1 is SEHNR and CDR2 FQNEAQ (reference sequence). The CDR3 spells CASSFAGTDRLETQYF. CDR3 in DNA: TGTGCCAGCAGCTTTGCGGGGACAGACCGACTAGAGACCCAGTACTTC.

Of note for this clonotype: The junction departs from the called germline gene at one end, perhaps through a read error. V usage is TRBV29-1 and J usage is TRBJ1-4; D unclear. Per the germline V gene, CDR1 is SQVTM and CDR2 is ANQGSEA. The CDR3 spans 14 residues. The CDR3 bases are TGCAGCGTCGCAGTAACAACAACTGATGAAAAACTGTTTTTT. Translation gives CSVAVTTTDEKLFF. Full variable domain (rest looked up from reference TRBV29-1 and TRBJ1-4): SAVISQKPSRDICQRGTSLTIQCQVDSQVTMMFWYRQQPGQSLTLIATANQGSEATYESGFVIDKFPISRPNLTFSTLTVSNMSPEDSSIYLCSVAVTTTDEKLFFGSGTQLSVL.